The 27 T cell receptor beta chains listed next were all sequenced from one sample in a study of blood T cell repertoires in COVID-19. The protocol was immunoSEQ multiplex PCR, while the TCRdb copy is restricted to in-frame clones and leaves out a portion. The sample consists of about 120,000 clones, almost 70% of them appearing once. Sequenced material: peripheral blood. Receptors originate from a woman between 65 and 79 years old with acute or convalescent COVID-19.

The rearrangement uses TRBV7-2 and TRBJ2-3; D remains unclear. The germline V gene has CDR1 SGHTA and CDR2 FQGNSA. Trimming took off 3 bases at V and 5 bases at J, with 6 bases between the two ends. CDR3 length: 12 amino acids. CDR3: CASSLSQDTQYF. The DNA of the CDR3 is TGTGCCAGCAGCTTGAGTCAAGATACGCAGTATTTT. Based on the CDR3 plus reference TRBV7-2 and TRBJ2-3, the full variable domain is GAGVSQSPSNKVTEKGKDVELRCDPISGHTALYWYRQSLGQGLEFLIYFQGNSAPDKSGLPSDRFSAERTGGSVSTLTIQRTQQEDSAVYLCASSLSQDTQYFGPGTRLTVL.

The chain recombines TRBV9 with TRBJ2-3; D may be TRBD1 (6 bases). The CDR3 is 14 residues long. Germline V CDR1 and CDR2: SGDLS, YYNGEE. V was trimmed by 1 base and J by 8 bases, leaving 14 bases between them. This chain's CDR3 is CASSVSRGASTQYF. The CDR3 DNA reads as TGTGCCAGCAGCGTAAGCAGGGGTGCAAGTACGCAGTATTTT. Looking up the rest from reference TRBV9 and TRBJ2-3 gives the full variable domain: DSGVTQTPKHLITATGQRVTLRCSPRSGDLSVYWYQQSLDQGLQFLIQYYNGEERAKGNILERFSAQQFPDLHSELNLSSLELGDSALYFCASSVSRGASTQYFGPGTRLTVL.

The V and J genes are TRBV11-2 and TRBJ2-7; TRBD2 aligns across 11 bases. The V gene's germline CDR1 is SGHAT and CDR2 FQNNGV. J gave up 4 bases and V 0 bases, and 2 bases lay outside the gene matches. CDR3 size: 15 residues. The CDR3 bases are TGTGCCAGCAGCTTAGAAGCTAGCGGGAGGTACGAGCAGTACTTC. Protein: CASSLEASGRYEQYF. Using reference TRBV11-2 and TRBJ2-7 for the parts outside the CDR3, the full variable domain is EAGVAQSPRYKIIEKRQSVAFWCNPISGHATLYWYQQILGQGPKLLIQFQNNGVVDDSQLPKDRFSAERLKGVDSTLKIQPAKLEDSAVYLCASSLEASGRYEQYFGPGTRLTVT.

This clone came up a few times. The rearrangement uses TRBV6-5 and TRBJ2-1; 12 bases are a match to TRBD2. V lost 11 bases, J lost 9 bases, and 11 bases stayed unmatched. This CDR3 comprises 14 residues. Germline CDR1 is MNHEY and CDR2 is SVGAGI. The DNA of the CDR3 is TGTGCCTCCGCCCCTAGCGGGAGGGCCGGTGAGCAGTTCTTC. Amino acid sequence: CASAPSGRAGEQFF.

V is TRBV11-2 and J is TRBJ1-4; unclear D gene. CDR3 length equals 13 residues. Germline V CDR1 and CDR2: SGHAT, FQNNGV. The V and J ends lost 0 bases and 9 bases respectively, with 8 bases between them. DNA of the CDR3: TGTGCCAGCAGCTTAGATAGGGAGCAAAAACTGTTTTTT. Its protein product is CASSLDREQKLFF.

This chain joins TRBV6-5 and TRBJ2-2, with 11 bases matching TRBD2. The length of the CDR3 is 15 residues. V shed 8 bases, J shed 7 bases, and the junction held 9 bases outside the gene matches. The germline CDR1 and CDR2 sequences are MNHEY and SVGAGI. In DNA, the CDR3 is TGTGCCAGCCTCGGCACTAGCGGGAGTGGCGGGGAGCTGTTTTTT. Its protein product is CASLGTSGSGGELFF.

The chain is built from TRBV6-5 and TRBJ2-7; D ambiguous. Trimming removed 6 bases at V and 3 bases at J, with 15 bases between. CDR1 MNHEY and CDR2 SVGAGI come from the germline V gene. This CDR3 spans 14 amino acids. The DNA of the CDR3 is TGTGCCAGCAGACCAGATGGCAGGCGCTACGAGCAGTACTTC. Translation: CASRPDGRRYEQYF.

This clone occurred a few times. The chain carries TRBV28 and TRBJ2-2, with 12 bases fitting TRBD1. Germline lookup yields CDR1 MDHEN and CDR2 SYDVKM. V trimming: 6 bases; J trimming: 5 bases; junction bases outside the gene matches: 16. This CDR3 region has 19 residues. CDR3 DNA sequence: TGTGCCAGCAGCCCAGTTGCGCGGGACAGGGGGCGGAATACCGGGGAGCTGTTTTTT. It yields the protein CASSPVARDRGRNTGELFF.

For this clone: Just one base apart from a much larger clone, this may be a read error. The chain has TRBV3-1 (or the pseudogene TRBV3-2) and TRBJ1-1; TRBD1 might be the D (5 bases). Germline V lookup: CDR1 LGHDT, CDR2 YNNKEL (reference sequence). The CDR3 has 11 residues. The CDR3 DNA follows: TGTACCAGCAGACAGAGTGGTGAAGCTTTCTTT. It encodes CTSRQSGEAFF.

The V and J genes are TRBV7-9 and TRBJ1-4; 10 bases are a match to TRBD1. Trimming took 5 bases from V and 14 from J; bases not matched to a gene: 5. CDR3 length: 12 amino acids. CDR1 is SEHNR and CDR2 is FQNEAQ in the germline V gene (reference sequence). The CDR3, as DNA: TGTGCCAGCAGCCTGGGACAGGGGAATCTGTTTTTT. Its translation: CASSLGQGNLFF. Drawing the rest from reference TRBV7-9 and TRBJ1-4, the complete variable domain is DTGVSQNPRHKITKRGQNVTFRCDPISEHNRLYWYRQTLGQGPEFLTYFQNEAQLEKSRLLSDRFSAERPKGSFSTLEIQRTEQGDSAMYLCASSLGQGNLFFGSGTQLSVL.

The CDR3 region has the DNA TGCAGCGTTGAAGATCGACGCGGGGGCCCCGCTACGCAGTATTTT. Protein sequence: CSVEDRRGGPATQYF. This chain uses TRBV29-1 with TRBJ2-3, with a possible D match to TRBD2 (7 bases). V was clipped by 0 bases and J by 8 bases, with 18 bases between them. Per the germline V gene, CDR1 is SQVTM and CDR2 is ANQGSEA. CDR3 length equals 15 residues.

J is TRBJ2-6 and V is TRBV6-2 or TRBV6-3, with no clear D. The germline CDR1 and CDR2 sequences are MNHEY and SVGEGT. The V gene lost 4 bases and the J gene lost 1 base, with 11 bases spanning the gap. The CDR3 consists of 16 residues. DNA for the CDR3: TGTGCCAGCAGTTTCCTTGTCGGTTCTGGGGCCAACGTCCTGACTTTC. Protein: CASSFLVGSGANVLTF.

V is TRBV10-3 and J is TRBJ2-2; D remains ambiguous. The CDR3 length is 14 residues. Germline-derived CDR1 and CDR2 are ENHRY and SYGVKD. Trimming removed 4 bases from V and 1 base from J, with 7 bases in between. This CDR3 is CAISVPGNTGELFF. The CDR3 coding sequence is TGTGCCATCAGTGTTCCAGGGAACACCGGGGAGCTGTTTTTT.

The chain joins TRBV5-4 to TRBJ1-6; the D gene is possibly TRBD1 (5 bases). Deletions cut 0 bases from V and 7 bases from J, with 11 bases between. Germline values: CDR1 SGHNT, CDR2 YYREEE (reference sequence). CDR3 size: 15 residues. In DNA, the CDR3 is TGTGCCAGCAGCTTGGCCGGGCAGGGCAATTCACCCCTCCACTTT. Its protein product is CASSLAGQGNSPLHF.

The chain couples TRBV6-5 to TRBJ2-1; D is perhaps TRBD1 (7 bases). The V and J ends lost 0 bases and 7 bases respectively, with 16 bases between them. CDR3 length: 16 residues. The germline gives CDR1 MNHEY, CDR2 SVGAGI. In DNA, the CDR3 is TGTGCCAGCAGTTACTCCAGACAGGGAGGTGGGAATGAGCAGTTCTTC. Its protein is CASSYSRQGGGNEQFF.

The chain combines TRBV6-2 or TRBV6-3 with TRBJ1-3; 10 bases fit TRBD1. V lost 6 bases, J lost 5 bases, and 7 bases stayed unmatched. The CDR3 sequence is 15 residues long. Germline V gene data show CDR1 as MNHEY and CDR2 as SVGEGT. This CDR3 is CASSSGTGARNTIYF. The CDR3 DNA sequence: TGTGCCAGCAGCTCCGGGACAGGGGCGAGAAACACCATATATTTT.

The chain couples TRBV27 to TRBJ1-6, with TRBD1 identical over 7 bases. The CDR3 loop spans 14 amino acids. J gave up 6 bases and V 3 bases, and 2 bases lay outside the gene matches. Germline V gives CDR1 MNHEY, CDR2 SMNVEV (reference sequence). The CDR3 DNA follows: TGTGCCAGCAGTTTTGGGACAGCTAATTCACCCCTCCACTTT. This translates into CASSFGTANSPLHF.

The chain carries TRBV21-1 and TRBJ2-1; the table names TRBD1, a call not compared with the DNA. TRBV21-1 counts as a pseudogene. This CDR3 has 12 residues. The CDR3 DNA is TGTGCCAGCTATAGTGGGGCAGATGAGCAGTTCTTC. Amino acid sequence: CASYSGADEQFF.

J is TRBJ1-1 and V is TRBV4-3; D unclear. CDR1 and CDR2 from the germline V gene are LGHNA and YSLEER. The CDR3 loop spans 12 amino acids. V lost 1 base and J 7 bases, leaving 7 bases between the germline ends. In nucleotides, the CDR3 is TGCGCCAGCAGCCAAGCGCACAGTGAAGCTTTCTTT. Its protein is CASSQAHSEAFF.

V is TRBV15 and J is TRBJ1-1; no reliable D call. The V end was cut by 0 bases, the J end by 10 bases, with 15 bases between. CDR3 length: 14 residues. From germline, CDR1 is LNHNV and CDR2 YYDKDF (reference sequence). CDR3 nucleotide sequence: TGTGCCACCAGCAGAGAGTTGACATCCTGGTCAGCTTTCTTT. Its protein product is CATSRELTSWSAFF.

The chain has TRBV28 and TRBJ2-2; no clear D. CDR3 length: 14 amino acids. Trimming stripped 10 bases from V and 5 bases from J, with 17 bases between. Germline lookup yields CDR1 MDHEN and CDR2 SYDVKM. Here the CDR3 DNA reads TGTGCCACCATAGAGGCGGAACTTACCGGGGAGCTGTTTTTT. Its protein is CATIEAELTGELFF.

V usage is TRBV2 and J usage is TRBJ2-7, with 9 bases lining up with TRBD2. Per the germline V gene, CDR1 is SNHLY and CDR2 is FYNNEI. Trimming took 6 bases from V and 0 from J; bases not matched to a gene: 6. The CDR3 covers 15 residues. In nucleotides, the CDR3 is TGTGCCAGCAGGGAGGGTAGCGGGAGCTCCTACGAGCAGTACTTC. Its translation: CASREGSGSSYEQYF.

The rearrangement uses TRBV6-5 and TRBJ2-5; D is unclear. Germline CDR1 and CDR2: MNHEY and SVGAGI. Between the trimmed V and J ends, which lost 0 bases and 4 bases, there was a span of 12 bases. CDR3 length: 15 amino acids. The CDR3 region has the DNA TGTGCCAGCAGTTACTCGGGCAGGTCGACAGAGACCCAGTACTTC. This codes for CASSYSGRSTETQYF.

The chain has TRBV27 and TRBJ2-3, with 9 bases that match TRBD1. CDR1 is MNHEY and CDR2 is SMNVEV in the germline V gene (reference sequence). The CDR3 totals 15 residues. Germline trimming cut 0 bases from V and 5 bases from J; bases unmatched to any gene: 3. In DNA form, the CDR3 reads TGTGCCAGCAGTTTATCAGGGACAGGGAGAGATACGCAGTATTTT. It is translated as CASSLSGTGRDTQYF.

This clone was recorded once. The chain joins TRBV5-1 to TRBJ1-1, with 7 bases aligning to TRBD1. The V gene end was trimmed by 0 bases and the J gene end by 5 bases; junction bases not matched to a gene: 7. Germline CDR1 is SGHRS and CDR2 is YFSETQ. The length of the CDR3 is 15 residues. CDR3 DNA sequence: TGCGCCAGCAGCTTGGAGAAACAGGGGCGGACTGAAGCTTTCTTT. Translating gives CASSLEKQGRTEAFF.

J is TRBJ2-1 and V is TRBV9; D is unresolved. Trimming pared 0 bases from V and 9 bases from J, leaving 4 bases between. This CDR3 is built from 11 residues. From germline, CDR1 is SGDLS and CDR2 YYNGEE. CDR3 residues: CASSVESEQFF. The CDR3 nucleotides read TGTGCCAGCAGCGTAGAGAGTGAGCAGTTCTTC.

This chain links TRBV7-8 with TRBJ1-5, with D maybe TRBD1 (5 bases). In germline, CDR1 is SGHVS, CDR2 FQNEAQ. Trimming shortened V by 1 base and J by 9 bases, and 13 bases separated the two germline ends. The CDR3 covers 14 residues. The CDR3 coding sequence is TGTGCCAGCAGCTTAGGAGACAGATTTCTGCCCCAGCATTTT. Residues: CASSLGDRFLPQHF.